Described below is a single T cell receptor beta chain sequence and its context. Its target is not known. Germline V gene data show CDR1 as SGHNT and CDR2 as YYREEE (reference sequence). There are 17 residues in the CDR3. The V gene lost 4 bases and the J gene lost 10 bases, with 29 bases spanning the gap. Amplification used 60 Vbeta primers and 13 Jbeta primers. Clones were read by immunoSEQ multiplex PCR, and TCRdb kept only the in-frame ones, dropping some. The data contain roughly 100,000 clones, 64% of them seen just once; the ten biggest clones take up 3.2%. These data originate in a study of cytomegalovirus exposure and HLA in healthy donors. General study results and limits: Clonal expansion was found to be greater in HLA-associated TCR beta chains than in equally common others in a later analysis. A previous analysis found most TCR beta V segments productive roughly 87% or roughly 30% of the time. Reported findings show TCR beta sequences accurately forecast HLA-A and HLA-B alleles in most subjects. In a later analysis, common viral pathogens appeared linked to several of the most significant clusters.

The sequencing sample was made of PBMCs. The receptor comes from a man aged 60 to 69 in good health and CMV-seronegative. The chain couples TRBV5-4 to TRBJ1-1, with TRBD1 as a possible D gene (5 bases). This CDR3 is CASSPLEGSPERGGAFF. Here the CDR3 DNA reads TGTGCCAGCAGCCCTTTGGAAGGCAGCCCGGAGCGGGGCGGAGCTTTCTTT.